This record covers a single T cell receptor (delta chain). This clone registers as large (0.1 to 1%) within its sample. Its binding antigen is unknown. No qualities accompany the bases; no much larger clone lies one base away. This CDR3 is also generated by other DNA sequences in the sample. This sample was included in a study of fetal and pediatric gammadelta thymocytes (dated by TCRdb to between 2021 and 2023). At the level of the whole study: The bulk gammadelta thymocyte repertoires, which combined previously published data with newly generated, unpublished data, were used to reinforce a single-cell study of gammadelta thymocyte development. The set of bulk gammadelta thymocyte repertoires included approximately ten subjects in total: 3 fetal thymus donors and 7 pediatric thymus donors. Previously published data (refs 27,28) and unpublished data were combined in the bulk gammadelta thymocyte repertoires. Bulk TCR repertoire data were included to raise the number of subjects and reinforce the CDR3 publicity analysis.

TCRdb names Illumina MiSeq as the instrument used. As for the authors' bioinformatics: For the publicity analysis, the Vgamma9Vdelta2 and nonVgamma9Vdelta2 bulk CDR3 files from each subject were merged to form one combined repertoire per subject. Using base R and dplyr, CDR3 publicity was scored on a scale from 0 to 19 by checking each amino acid sequence across 9 single-cell datasets and 10 bulk repertoires. TCRdb reanalyzed the public reads with the CATT caller, and identical DNA sequences were merged afterwards. What appears here as the V and J calls and clone size reflects TCRdb's work, not the paper's. The sample data list around 2,000 delta-chain clones, and approximately 24% of these were observed just once. Of the sample, about 4.4% falls within the top ten clones. Via the germline V gene (reference sequence), CDR1 is TVYSNPD and CDR2 GDNSRS. Including the terminal cysteine and phenylalanine, the CDR3 comprises 24 residues. Only CDR3 DNA remains: 72 bases, in frame from the first base. V and J lose 0 bases and 1 base, and a span of 42 bases separates them.

What the work shows at the level of the full study, not this receptor alone: Compared with post-natal repertoires, fetal gammadelta thymocyte repertoires were previously reported to be enriched for TRDV2, TRGV8 and TRGV9 usage, low N additions and public CDR3s.

Staining of thymocytes was performed with Zombie NIR viability dye and with antibodies against CD3 (UCHT1), TCRgammadelta (11F2), TCRVgamma9 (IMMU360) and TCRVdelta2 (IMMU389). Bulk TRD and TRG CDR3 repertoires were produced separately from sorted Vgamma9Vdelta2 and nonVgamma9Vdelta2 gammadelta thymocytes taken from human fetal and pediatric thymuses. In Belgium, pediatric thymus tissue was obtained from children undergoing cardiac surgery. The ages of the pediatric thymus donors in the study ranged between 1 and 11 years. Thymic cell suspensions were prepared from fetal and post-natal thymuses as described previously. NonVgamma9Vdelta2 thymocytes were sorted as CD3+ gammadeltaTCR+ cells lacking the Vgamma9+Vdelta2+ phenotype. Cell sorting was done on a FACS Aria III cell sorter (BD Biosciences).

Material for sequencing was non-Vgamma9Vdelta2 gamma-delta T cells from the thymus. Reading the label with the study, this specimen's cell subset or site is: CD3+gammadeltaTCR+ thymocytes not co-expressing Vgamma9 and Vdelta2. The source is a child who underwent cardiac surgery and was recorded as healthy. Rearrangement joined TRDV3 to TRDJ1; TRDD3 could be the D gene, as 6 bases match. The sequenced DNA is TGTGCCTTTAGCCGGTATCCAATATCCCCCCCCAGGGGCTTAGGGGGAAAAGTCACCGATAAACTCATCTTT. Its translation reads: CAFSRYPISPPRGLGGKVTDKLIF.